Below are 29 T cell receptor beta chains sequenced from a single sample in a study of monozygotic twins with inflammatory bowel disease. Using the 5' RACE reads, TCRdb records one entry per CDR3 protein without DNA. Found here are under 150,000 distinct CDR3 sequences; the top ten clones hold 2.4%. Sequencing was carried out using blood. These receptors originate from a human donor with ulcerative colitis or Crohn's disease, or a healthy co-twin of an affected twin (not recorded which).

CDR3 region: CASSPTSPSAEQYF. The chain carries TRBV18 and TRBJ2-7. From germline, CDR1 is KGHSH and CDR2 LQKENI. The CDR3 extends over 14 amino acids.

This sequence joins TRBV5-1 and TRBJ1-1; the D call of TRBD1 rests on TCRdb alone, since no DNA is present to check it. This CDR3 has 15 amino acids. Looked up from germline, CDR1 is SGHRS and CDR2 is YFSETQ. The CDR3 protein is CASSGPGQWNTDAFF. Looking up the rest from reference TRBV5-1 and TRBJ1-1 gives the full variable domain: KAGVTQTPRYLIKTRGQQVTLSCSPISGHRSVSWYQQTPGQGLQFLFEYFSETQRNKGNFPGRFSGRQFSNSRSEMNVSTLELGDSALYLCASSGPGQWNTDAFFGQGTRLTVV.

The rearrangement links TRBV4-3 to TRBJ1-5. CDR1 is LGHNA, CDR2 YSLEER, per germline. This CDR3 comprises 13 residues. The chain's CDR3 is CASSQDRNQPQHF.

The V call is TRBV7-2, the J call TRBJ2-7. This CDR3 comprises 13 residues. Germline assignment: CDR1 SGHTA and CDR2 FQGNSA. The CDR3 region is CASSSLGLYEQYF. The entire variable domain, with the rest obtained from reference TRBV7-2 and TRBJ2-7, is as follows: GAGVSQSPSNKVTEKGKDVELRCDPISGHTALYWYRQSLGQGLEFLIYFQGNSAPDKSGLPSDRFSAERTGGSVSTLTIQRTQQEDSAVYLCASSSLGLYEQYFGPGTRLTVT.

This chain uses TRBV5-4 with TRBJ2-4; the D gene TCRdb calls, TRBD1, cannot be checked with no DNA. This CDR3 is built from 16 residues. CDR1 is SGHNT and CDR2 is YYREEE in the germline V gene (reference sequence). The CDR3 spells CASSLAGGTLKNIQYF.

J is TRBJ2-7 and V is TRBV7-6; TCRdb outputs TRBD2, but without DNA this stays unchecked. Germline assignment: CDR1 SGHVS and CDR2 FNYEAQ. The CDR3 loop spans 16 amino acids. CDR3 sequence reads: CASSLGGSGLNLEQYF.

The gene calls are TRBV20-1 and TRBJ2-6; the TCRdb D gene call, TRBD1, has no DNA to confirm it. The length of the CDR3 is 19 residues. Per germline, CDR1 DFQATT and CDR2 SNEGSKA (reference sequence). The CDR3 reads CSARKGIGDMRPGANVLTF.

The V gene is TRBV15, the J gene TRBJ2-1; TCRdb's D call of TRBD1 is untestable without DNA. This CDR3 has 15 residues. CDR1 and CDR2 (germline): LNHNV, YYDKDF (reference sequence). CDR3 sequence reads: CATSRDGHPGPQQFF.

CDR3 sequence reads: CASSLIQENTGELFF. This rearrangement joins TRBV5-1 to TRBJ2-2; the TCRdb call, TRBD1, lacks DNA for checking. The CDR3 is made up of 15 amino acids. Germline values: CDR1 SGHRS, CDR2 YFSETQ.

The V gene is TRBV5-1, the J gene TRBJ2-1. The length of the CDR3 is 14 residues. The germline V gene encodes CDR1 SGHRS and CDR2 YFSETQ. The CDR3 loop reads CASSPVSRYNEQFF.

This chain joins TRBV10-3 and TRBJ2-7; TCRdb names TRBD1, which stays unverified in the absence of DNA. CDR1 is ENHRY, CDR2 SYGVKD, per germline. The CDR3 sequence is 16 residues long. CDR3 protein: CAISESRAGATYEQYF.

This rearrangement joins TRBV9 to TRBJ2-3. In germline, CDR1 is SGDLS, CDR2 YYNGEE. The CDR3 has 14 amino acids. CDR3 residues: CASSVPAGGDTQYF. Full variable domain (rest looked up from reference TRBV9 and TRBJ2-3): DSGVTQTPKHLITATGQRVTLRCSPRSGDLSVYWYQQSLDQGLQFLIQYYNGEERAKGNILERFSAQQFPDLHSELNLSSLELGDSALYFCASSVPAGGDTQYFGPGTRLTVL.

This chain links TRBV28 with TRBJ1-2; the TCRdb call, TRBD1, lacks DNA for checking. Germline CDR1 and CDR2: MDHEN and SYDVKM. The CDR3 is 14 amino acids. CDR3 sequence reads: CASINRQTGRFYTF.

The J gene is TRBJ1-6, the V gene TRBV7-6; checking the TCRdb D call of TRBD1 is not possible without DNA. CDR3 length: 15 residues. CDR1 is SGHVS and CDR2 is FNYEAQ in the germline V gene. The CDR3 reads CASSLSGTGNSPLHF.

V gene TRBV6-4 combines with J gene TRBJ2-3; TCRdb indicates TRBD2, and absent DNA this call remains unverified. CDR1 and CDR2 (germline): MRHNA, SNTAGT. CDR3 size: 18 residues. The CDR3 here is CASSDTPGLAGASDTQYF.

This CDR3 reads CSAHPGQGVPTTNEKLFF. The chain recombines TRBV20-1 with TRBJ1-4; with no DNA, the TCRdb D assignment of TRBD1 cannot be verified. This CDR3 comprises 18 residues. Germline values: CDR1 DFQATT, CDR2 SNEGSKA (reference sequence).

The chain's CDR3 is CASSSLEGAKNIQYF. The chain links TRBV7-8 to TRBJ2-4; without DNA, the TCRdb call of TRBD2 cannot be checked. This CDR3 spans 15 amino acids. CDR1 SGHVS and CDR2 FQNEAQ come from the germline V gene.

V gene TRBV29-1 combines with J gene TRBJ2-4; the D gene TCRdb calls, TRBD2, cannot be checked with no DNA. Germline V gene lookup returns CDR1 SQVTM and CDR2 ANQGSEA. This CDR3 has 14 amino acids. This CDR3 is CSALAPQIKNIQYF.

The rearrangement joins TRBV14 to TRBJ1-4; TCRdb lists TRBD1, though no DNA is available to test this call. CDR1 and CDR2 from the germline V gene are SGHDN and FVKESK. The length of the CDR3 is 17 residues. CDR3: CASSPGQVLGPNEKLFF. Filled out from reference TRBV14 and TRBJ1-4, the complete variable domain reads EAGVTQFPSHSVIEKGQTVTLRCDPISGHDNLYWYRRVMGKEIKFLLHFVKESKQDESGMPNNRFLAERTGGTYSTLKVQPAELEDSGVYFCASSPGQVLGPNEKLFFGSGTQLSVL.

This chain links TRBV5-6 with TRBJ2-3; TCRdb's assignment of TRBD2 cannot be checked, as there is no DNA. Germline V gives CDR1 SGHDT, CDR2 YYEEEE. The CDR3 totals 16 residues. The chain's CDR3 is CASSIPGLPSTDTQYF.

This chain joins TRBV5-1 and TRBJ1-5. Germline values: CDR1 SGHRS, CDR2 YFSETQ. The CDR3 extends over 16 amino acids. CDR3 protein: CASSLEGRGGNQPQHF. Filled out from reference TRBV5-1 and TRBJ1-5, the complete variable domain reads KAGVTQTPRYLIKTRGQQVTLSCSPISGHRSVSWYQQTPGQGLQFLFEYFSETQRNKGNFPGRFSGRQFSNSRSEMNVSTLELGDSALYLCASSLEGRGGNQPQHFGDGTRLSIL.

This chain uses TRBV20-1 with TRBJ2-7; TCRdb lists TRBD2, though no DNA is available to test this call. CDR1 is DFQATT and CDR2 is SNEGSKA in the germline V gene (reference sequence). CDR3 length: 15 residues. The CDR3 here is CSARDRGNRLGEQYF.

CDR3 protein: CSVIQGAVSNQPQHF. This chain links TRBV20-1 with TRBJ1-5; TCRdb's D gene call, TRBD1, goes unchecked for lack of DNA. This CDR3 is 15 amino acids long. CDR1 and CDR2 from the germline V gene are DFQATT and SNEGSKA (reference sequence).

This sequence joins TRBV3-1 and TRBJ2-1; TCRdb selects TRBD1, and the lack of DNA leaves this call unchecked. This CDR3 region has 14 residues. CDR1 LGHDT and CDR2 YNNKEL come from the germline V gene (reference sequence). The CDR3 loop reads CARNQPGKGNEQFF.

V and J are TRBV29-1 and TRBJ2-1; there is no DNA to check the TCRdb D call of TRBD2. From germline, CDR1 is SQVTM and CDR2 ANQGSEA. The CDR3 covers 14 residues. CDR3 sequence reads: CSARGTSRDNEQFF.

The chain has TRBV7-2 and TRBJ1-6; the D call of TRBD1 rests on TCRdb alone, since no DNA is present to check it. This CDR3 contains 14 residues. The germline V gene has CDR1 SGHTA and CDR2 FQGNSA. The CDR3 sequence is CASSSGQYNSPLHF. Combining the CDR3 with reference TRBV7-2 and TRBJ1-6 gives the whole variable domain GAGVSQSPSNKVTEKGKDVELRCDPISGHTALYWYRQSLGQGLEFLIYFQGNSAPDKSGLPSDRFSAERTGGSVSTLTIQRTQQEDSAVYLCASSSGQYNSPLHFGNGTRLTVT.

The CDR3 region is CATGDSLSYNEQFF. The gene calls are TRBV10-3 and TRBJ2-1; the TCRdb D gene call, TRBD1, has no DNA to confirm it. The CDR3 is 14 residues long. The V gene's germline CDR1 is ENHRY and CDR2 SYGVKD.

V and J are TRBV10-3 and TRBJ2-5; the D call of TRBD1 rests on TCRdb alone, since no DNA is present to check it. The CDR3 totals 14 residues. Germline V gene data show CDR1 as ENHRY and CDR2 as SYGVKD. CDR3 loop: CAISETDRAETQYF.

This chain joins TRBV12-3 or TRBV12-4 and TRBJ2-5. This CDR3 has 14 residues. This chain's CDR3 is CASRHDKLGETQYF.